This TCR beta chain derives from a study of beta chain features in type 1 diabetes. Whole-study results and caveats: More deletions and fewer insertions at VDJ junctions were seen in type 1 diabetes patients.

This CDR3 contains 13 residues. It was one heparinised blood draw, averaging around 120 mL, that each donor gave. CD45RO/CCR7/CD25/CD127/CD95/CD27 separated CD4+ naive, central memory, regulatory and stem cell-like memory cells by sorting. Expressed TCRB transcripts got sequenced, as all isolated RNA was reverse transcribed. Produced via immunoSEQ multiplex PCR; TCRdb's table is partial and in-frame only. The sample consists of about 900,000 clones, 15% to 20% of them appearing once. Worth noting for this clone: The antigen is not known.

The chain is built from TRBV21-1 and TRBJ2-7; the table's D gene call, TRBD1, was not cross checked with the DNA. TRBV21-1 is labeled a pseudogene. The sequence was obtained from a woman between 18 and 29 years old in good health. The sample was naive CD4+ T cells from blood. The CDR3 protein is CASLGQGTYEQYF. CDR3 bases: TGTGCCAGTCTTGGACAGGGCACCTACGAGCAGTACTTC.